A selection of T cell receptor beta chains follows, all from one sample in a study of cytomegalovirus exposure and HLA in healthy donors. Sequencing used immunoSEQ multiplex PCR; TCRdb keeps in-frame clones, though not all of them. The repertoire holds about 190,000 clones, with approximately 80% as singletons. Sequenced: PBMCs. These receptors were obtained from a woman aged 18-30 years in good health and CMV-seropositive. The CDR3 runs from the conserved cysteine through the conserved F or W. A D gene is named only where the DNA matches it firmly. Some rows mark clone size as missing; the rest say once, few, many or name a class of expanded clone.

>-|TRBD1|TRBJ2-3|TRBV6-4
CATSGGQGLDTQYF
TGTGCCACCAGTGGTGGACAGGGCTTAGATACGCAGTATTTT
>-|-|TRBJ1-6|TRBV5-6
CASSLYQWNSPLHF
TGTGCCAGCAGCTTGTACCAGTGGAATTCACCCCTCCACTTT
>-|-|TRBJ2-1|TRBV25-1
CASSLTGGSYNEQFF
TGTGCCAGCAGTCTTACCGGGGGCTCCTACAATGAGCAGTTCTTC
>-|TRBD2|TRBJ2-3|TRBV28
CASSGAGLTDTQYF
TGTGCCAGCAGCGGAGCGGGGCTCACAGATACGCAGTATTTT
>few|TRBD2|TRBJ2-1|TRBV7-9
CASSPTISGGYNEQFF
TGTGCCAGCAGCCCGACGATTAGCGGGGGATACAATGAGCAGTTCTTC
>-|TRBD2|TRBJ2-1|TRBV18
CASSPTGGSYNEQFF
TGTGCCAGCTCACCCACGGGGGGCTCCTACAATGAGCAGTTCTTC
>-|TRBD1|TRBJ2-1|TRBV5-4
CASSFVGQGKNEQFF
TGTGCCAGCAGCTTTGTCGGACAGGGGAAAAATGAGCAGTTCTTC
>-|-|TRBJ1-1|TRBV7-2
CASNYGSRDTEAFF
TGTGCCAGCAACTACGGGAGTAGGGACACTGAAGCTTTCTTT
>-|-|TRBJ2-7|TRBV21-1
CASSKVRGRQVTYEQYF
TGTGCCAGCAGCAAAGTAAGGGGACGACAGGTTACCTACGAGCAGTACTTC
>-|TRBD1|TRBJ1-6|TRBV6-5
CASSPSPDRGIPLHF
TGTGCCAGCAGTCCCTCCCCTGACAGGGGGATACCCCTCCACTTT
>-|TRBD2|TRBJ2-3|TRBV4-3
CASSQLAGVADTQYF
TGCGCCAGCAGCCAACTAGCGGGGGTTGCAGATACGCAGTATTTT
>-|TRBD1|TRBJ2-7|TRBV25-1
CASSDDRESGYEQYF
TGTGCCAGCAGTGACGACAGGGAGTCGGGATACGAGCAGTACTTC
>-|-|TRBJ2-3|TRBV4-2
CASSQAPGSMADTQYF
TGTGCCAGCAGCCAGGCCCCGGGTTCGATGGCAGATACGCAGTATTTT
>-|-|TRBJ2-3|TRBV11-2
CASSLGGRRGTDTQYF
TGTGCCAGCAGCTTAGGGGGGCGCCGGGGCACAGATACGCAGTATTTT
>-|TRBD1|TRBJ1-2|TRBV5-1
CASSSRDRFNYGYTF
TGCGCCAGCAGCTCCCGGGACAGGTTTAACTATGGCTACACCTTC
>-|TRBD2|TRBJ2-2|TRBV4-2
CASSQDRGGPGELFF
TGTGCCAGCAGCCAAGATCGGGGGGGACCCGGGGAGCTGTTTTTT
>-|TRBD2|TRBJ2-1|TRBV11-2
CASSFPLGRGSEQFF
TGTGCCAGCAGCTTCCCCCTGGGGCGGGGGTCGGAGCAGTTCTTC
>few|-|TRBJ1-1|TRBV5-1
CASSSIQGGTEAFF
TGCGCCAGCAGCTCCATACAGGGCGGCACTGAAGCTTTCTTT
>-|-|TRBJ2-7|TRBV7-6
CASSDTPGRDYEQYF
TGTGCCAGCAGCGACACCCCGGGAAGGGACTACGAGCAGTACTTC
>few|-|TRBJ2-2|TRBV18
CASSPSRTTNTGELFF
TGTGCCAGCTCACCATCGAGGACAACTAACACCGGGGAGCTGTTTTTT
>-|-|TRBJ2-1|TRBV21-1
CASSKVVGMWGTSGDNEQFF
TGTGCCAGCAGCAAAGTTGTCGGTATGTGGGGGACTAGCGGGGACAATGAGCAGTTCTTC
>-|-|TRBJ1-3|TRBV29-1
CSAGDSGNTIYF
TGCAGCGCGGGGGACTCTGGAAACACCATATATTTT
>-|-|TRBJ1-2|TRBV5-4
CASRVVGGNYGYTF
TGTGCCAGCAGGGTCGTTGGGGGCAACTATGGCTACACCTTC
>few|-|TRBJ1-5|TRBV7-6
CASSLGGFGQPQHF
TGTGCCAGCAGCTTAGGAGGGTTCGGTCAGCCCCAGCATTTT
>-|-|TRBJ2-1|TRBV7-3
CASSVTGDNEQFF
TGTGCCAGCAGTGTTACGGGTGACAATGAGCAGTTCTTC
>-|-|TRBJ1-6|TRBV5-6
CASNSLTYLYSPLHF
TGTGCCAGCAACTCCCTTACCTACCTATATTCACCCCTCCACTTT
>-|TRBD1|TRBJ1-2|TRBV5-4
CASRSATTGGDYGYTF
TGTGCCAGCCGTTCTGCCACGACAGGGGGCGACTATGGCTACACCTTC
>-|TRBD1|TRBJ1-1|TRBV5-1
CASSKDRDTEAFF
TGCGCCAGCAGCAAGGACAGGGACACTGAAGCTTTCTTT
>-|TRBD2|TRBJ2-1|TRBV14
CASSQEDEGLAGGGEQFF
TGTGCCAGCAGCCAAGAAGATGAAGGACTAGCGGGGGGCGGGGAGCAGTTCTTC
>-|TRBD2|TRBJ2-2|TRBV7-7
CASSGSTSSGELFF
TGTGCTAGCAGCGGGTCGACTAGCAGTGGGGAGCTGTTTTTT
>-|-|TRBJ2-2|TRBV28
CASSLVGGHGELFF
TGTGCCAGCAGTTTAGTAGGGGGTCACGGGGAGCTGTTTTTT
>once|-|TRBJ1-2|TRBV7-6
CASSLAGDILMGGYTF
TGTGCCAGCAGCTTAGCGGGGGACATCCTTATGGGTGGCTACACCTTC
>-|TRBD1|TRBJ2-2|TRBV27
CASSLSMNRGSTGELFF
TGTGCCAGCAGTTTATCGATGAACAGGGGGTCTACCGGGGAGCTGTTTTTT
>-|-|TRBJ1-1|TRBV29-1
CSGGGMNTEAFF
TGCAGCGGGGGGGGGATGAACACTGAAGCTTTCTTT
>-|-|TRBJ1-4|TRBV7-2
CASSLEQYATNEKLFF
TGTGCCAGCAGCTTAGAACAGTATGCAACTAATGAAAAACTGTTTTTT
>-|-|TRBJ2-3|TRBV2
CASKSSPTDTQYF
TGTGCCAGCAAAAGCTCTCCCACAGATACGCAGTATTTT
>-|-|TRBJ2-2|TRBV6-4
CASSEGAGWNTGELFF
TGTGCCAGCAGTGAGGGGGCAGGGTGGAACACCGGGGAGCTGTTTTTT
>-|TRBD2|TRBJ2-2|TRBV5-1
CASSLVASGTTNTGELFF
TGCGCCAGCAGCTTGGTGGCTAGCGGGACAACGAACACCGGGGAGCTGTTTTTT
>-|-|TRBJ1-2|TRBV30
CAWSPDISTRSVEANYGYTF
TGTGCCTGGAGTCCGGATATTTCGACCCGGTCAGTAGAGGCTAACTATGGCTACACCTTC
>-|TRBD2|TRBJ2-5|TRBV7-8
CANSDAGGTQTQYF
TGTGCCAACTCGGATGCGGGGGGGACCCAGACCCAGTACTTC
>-|-|TRBJ2-5|TRBV7-9
CASSRVNGKEETQYF
TGTGCCAGCAGCCGGGTAAATGGTAAAGAAGAGACCCAGTACTTC
>-|-|TRBJ1-2|TRBV4-2
CASSQEGGYGYTF
TGTGCCAGCAGCCAAGAGGGCGGGTATGGCTACACCTTC
>once|-|TRBJ2-1|TRBV7-2
CASSLVGPGYGEQFF
TGTGCCAGCAGCTTAGTGGGGCCCGGATATGGAGAGCAGTTCTTC
>-|TRBD2|TRBJ2-2|TRBV5-6
CASNFLSGGAGELFF
TGTGCCAGCAACTTCTTGAGCGGGGGGGCCGGGGAGCTGTTTTTT
>-|-|TRBJ1-1|TRBV4-2
CASSQGRVTEAFF
TGTGCCAGCAGCCAAGGGAGGGTCACTGAAGCTTTCTTT
>-|-|TRBJ2-2|TRBV27
CASSFFRDTGELFF
TGTGCCAGCAGTTTTTTCCGAGACACCGGGGAGCTGTTTTTT
>-|TRBD2|TRBJ2-1|TRBV7-3
CASSLSSGGSYNEQFF
TGTGCCAGCAGCTTATCTAGCGGGGGGTCCTACAATGAGCAGTTCTTC
>-|TRBD1|TRBJ1-6|TRBV11-3
CASSSQGDGSPLHF
TGTGCCAGCAGTTCGCAGGGGGACGGATCACCCCTCCACTTT
>-|-|TRBJ2-7|TRBV6-1
CASMEVSPYEQYF
TGTGCCAGCATGGAGGTGTCCCCCTACGAGCAGTACTTC
>-|TRBD1|TRBJ2-3|TRBV30
CASSRGLDHTDTQYF
TGTGCCTCTTCCAGGGGGCTAGACCACACAGATACGCAGTATTTT
>-|TRBD1|TRBJ1-2|TRBV6-4
CARKDRVGGYTF
TGTGCCAGGAAAGACAGGGTTGGTGGCTACACCTTC
>-|-|TRBJ1-4|TRBV5-1
CASRNDRSGVNEKLFF
TGCGCCAGCAGAAACGACAGGAGTGGGGTTAATGAAAAACTGTTTTTT
>-|-|TRBJ2-7|TRBV5-4
CASSPSYEQYF
TGTGCCAGCAGCCCTTCCTACGAGCAGTACTTC
>-|-|TRBJ2-3|TRBV10-1
CASWTRRGKRTDTQYF
TGCGCCAGCTGGACAAGAAGGGGCAAGAGGACAGATACGCAGTATTTT
>-|TRBD1|TRBJ2-4|TRBV2
CASSEVRPGQGDIQYF
TGTGCCAGCAGTGAAGTTAGACCGGGACAGGGAGACATTCAGTACTTC
>-|-|TRBJ2-7|TRBV5-1
CASSFTGDTYEQYF
TGCGCCAGCAGCTTTACCGGGGACACCTACGAGCAGTACTTC